The T cell receptor beta chain under discussion was sequenced for a study of T cells in localized non-small cell lung cancer. General study results and limits: Prolonged overall survival went with higher T cell density in the blood. A single tumor region was sequenced, leaving heterogeneity possible.

The CDR3 is made up of 11 amino acids. V lost 3 bases and J lost 4, with 3 bases in between. Some clones are missing from TCRdb's copy, which holds only in-frame ones; the method was immunoSEQ multiplex PCR. The table shows roughly 30,000 clones, with under 95% occurring only once. Of note for this clone: Its specificity is not known.

The sample consisted of peripheral blood, taken before any cancer treatment. The chain has TRBV23-1 and TRBJ1-2; D is unresolved. TRBV23-1 belongs to the ORF category, with a function that is uncertain. The clonotype comes from a female donor of 60 years or more with stage I lung adenocarcinoma. The CDR3 region has the DNA TGCGCCAGCAGTCAGGTCTATGGCTACACCTTC. The encoded protein is CASSQVYGYTF.